This T cell receptor beta chain is drawn from a study of blood T cell repertoires in COVID-19. How the authors handled the data: Reference gene primer amplification in the assay estimated nucleated cell counts. Sequencing used immunoSEQ multiplex PCR; TCRdb keeps in-frame clones, though not all of them. Clone size and V and J calls were adopted from that table, with D and trimming inferred from the DNA. The sample includes under 250,000 clones, approximately 89% seen only once; the top ten take about 3.5%. The CDR3 has 14 residues. The V end was cut by 3 bases, the J end by 3 bases, with 9 bases between. Germline assignment: CDR1 SNHLY and CDR2 FYNNEI. Participants spanned ages about 18 to 89 years and resided in 20 to 30 US areas. Participants' own reports of clinical history determined their cohort assignment.

This chain links TRBV2 with TRBJ1-5, with unresolved D. The receptor's source is a woman in her 30s who had been exposed to COVID-19. The specimen sequenced was PBMCs or T cells enriched from blood (not recorded which). In nucleotides, the CDR3 is TGTGCCAGCAGTGACAGTCCATTCAATCAGCCCCAGCATTTT. Residues: CASSDSPFNQPQHF.